The T cell receptor (beta chain) described here comes from a study of shared clonotypes between healthy human individuals. Turning to the study itself: There were three CD4 naive, three CD4 memory, two CD8 naive and one CD8 memory plates per donor.

Study results and caveats: The study generally estimated greater richness for naive than memory subsets.

Several immunoSEQ plates held equal portions of the genomic DNA taken from each subset. Per the study methods: From ImmunoSEQ came sequences covering only the junction and carrying no quality scores, so filtering differed. Sequenced by immunoSEQ multiplex PCR; TCRdb stores in-frame clones only, minus some. V and J calls and clone size follow that table, whereas D and trimming were derived from the DNA. This table holds hundreds of thousands of clones, 95% to 98% found once. Terminally differentiated effector memory CD45RA+ cells were excluded from the naive CD8 cells, which were CD45RO-negative and positively selected for CCR7. The germline CDR1 and CDR2 sequences are SGHAT and FQNNGV. The ends were cut back, 4 bases at V and 0 bases at J, with 13 bases in the middle. This CDR3 contains 16 residues. A remark on this clone: The antigen is not known.

This sequence originates from a man aged 30-40 years in good health. Sequencing used naive CD8+ T cells sorted from blood. The chain has TRBV11-2 and TRBJ2-1; D is uncertain. Here the CDR3 reads CASSSNAAGSYNEQFF. Here the CDR3 DNA reads TGTGCCAGCAGCTCAAATGCGGCCGGCTCCTACAATGAGCAGTTCTTC.